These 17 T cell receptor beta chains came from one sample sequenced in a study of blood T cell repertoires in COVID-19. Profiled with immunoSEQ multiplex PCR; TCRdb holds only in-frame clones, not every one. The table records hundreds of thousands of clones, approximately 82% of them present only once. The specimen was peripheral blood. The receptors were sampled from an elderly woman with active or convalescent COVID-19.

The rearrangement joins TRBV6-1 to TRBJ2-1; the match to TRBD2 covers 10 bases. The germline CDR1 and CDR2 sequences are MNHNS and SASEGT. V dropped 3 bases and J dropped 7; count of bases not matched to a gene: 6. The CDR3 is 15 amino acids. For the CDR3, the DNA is TGTGCCAGCAGTGATCAGCGGGGGGGCCCTAATGAGCAGTTCTTC. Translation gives CASSDQRGGPNEQFF.

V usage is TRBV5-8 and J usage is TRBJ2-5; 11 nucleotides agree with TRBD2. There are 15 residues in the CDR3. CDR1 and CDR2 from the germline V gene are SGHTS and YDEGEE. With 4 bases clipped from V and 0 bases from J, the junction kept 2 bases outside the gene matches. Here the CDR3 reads CASSEGLADQETQYF. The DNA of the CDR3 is TGTGCCAGCAGCGAGGGACTAGCGGACCAAGAGACCCAGTACTTC. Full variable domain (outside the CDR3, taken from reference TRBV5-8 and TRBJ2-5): EAGVTQSPTHLIKTRGQQATLRCSPISGHTSVYWYQQALGLGLQFLLWYDEGEERNRGNFPPRFSGRQFPNYSSELNVNALELEDSALYLCASSEGLADQETQYFGPGTRLLVL.

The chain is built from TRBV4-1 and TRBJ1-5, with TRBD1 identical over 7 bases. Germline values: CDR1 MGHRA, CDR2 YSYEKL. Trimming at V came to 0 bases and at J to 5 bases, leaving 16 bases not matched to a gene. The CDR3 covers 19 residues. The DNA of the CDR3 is TGCGCCAGCAGCCAAGAAGAGCCAAGGGGGCCGAACTACTATCAGCCCCAGCATTTT. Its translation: CASSQEEPRGPNYYQPQHF.

The CDR3 DNA reads TGTGCCAGCAGCGGGCATACAGGGGAGTACATTCAGTACTTC. Translating gives CASSGHTGEYIQYF. The J gene is TRBJ2-4, the V gene TRBV6-5, with TRBD1 matching over 7 bases. V shed 6 bases and J 8 bases; nucleotides not matched to a gene: 10. The CDR3 loop spans 14 amino acids. Germline V gives CDR1 MNHEY, CDR2 SVGAGI.

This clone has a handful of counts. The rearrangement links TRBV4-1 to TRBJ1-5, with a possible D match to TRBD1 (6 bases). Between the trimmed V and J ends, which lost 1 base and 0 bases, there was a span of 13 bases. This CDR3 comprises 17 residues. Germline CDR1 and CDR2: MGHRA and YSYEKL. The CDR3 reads CASSQGLTGGSNQPQHF. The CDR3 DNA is TGCGCCAGCAGCCAAGGGTTGACAGGAGGTAGCAATCAGCCCCAGCATTTT.

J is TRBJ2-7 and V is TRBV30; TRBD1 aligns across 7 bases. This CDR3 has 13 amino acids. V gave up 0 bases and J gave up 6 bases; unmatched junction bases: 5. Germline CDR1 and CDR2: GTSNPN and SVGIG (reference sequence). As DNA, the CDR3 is TGTGCCTGGAGTGTAAAGGGGGCAGGCGAGCAGTACTTC. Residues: CAWSVKGAGEQYF.

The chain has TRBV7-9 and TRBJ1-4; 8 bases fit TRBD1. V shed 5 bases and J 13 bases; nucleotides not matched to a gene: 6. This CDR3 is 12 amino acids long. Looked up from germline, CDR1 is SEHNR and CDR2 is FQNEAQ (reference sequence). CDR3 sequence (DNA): TGTGCCAGCAGCGTTGACAGGGGTAGACTGTTTTTT. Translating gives CASSVDRGRLFF.

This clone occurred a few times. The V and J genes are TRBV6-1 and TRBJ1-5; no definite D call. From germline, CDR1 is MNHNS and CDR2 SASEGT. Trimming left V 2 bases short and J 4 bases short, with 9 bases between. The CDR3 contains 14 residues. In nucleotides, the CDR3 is TGTGCCAGCAGTGAACTCTGGCAAAATCAGCCCCAGCATTTT. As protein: CASSELWQNQPQHF.

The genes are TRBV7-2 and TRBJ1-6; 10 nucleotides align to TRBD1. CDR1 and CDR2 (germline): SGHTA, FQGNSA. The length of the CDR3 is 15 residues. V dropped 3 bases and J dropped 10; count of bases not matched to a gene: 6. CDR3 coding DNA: TGTGCCAGCAGCTTTTCTTCGGGACAGGGGTCACCCCTCCACTTT. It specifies CASSFSSGQGSPLHF.

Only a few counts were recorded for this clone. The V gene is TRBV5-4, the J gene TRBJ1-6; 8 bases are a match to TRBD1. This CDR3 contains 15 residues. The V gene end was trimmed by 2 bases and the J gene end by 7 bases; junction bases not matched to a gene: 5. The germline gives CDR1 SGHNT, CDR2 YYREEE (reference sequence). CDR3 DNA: TGTGCCAGCAGCTTCGGGACAGGCCTAAATTCACCCCTCCACTTT. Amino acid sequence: CASSFGTGLNSPLHF.

CDR3 protein: CASSSPGLGYNEQFF. The DNA for the CDR3 is TGTGCCAGCAGTTCCCCGGGACTAGGCTACAATGAGCAGTTCTTC. The gene calls are TRBV27 and TRBJ2-1; 8 nucleotides line up with TRBD2. This CDR3 is 15 amino acids long. Germline V gene lookup returns CDR1 MNHEY and CDR2 SMNVEV (reference sequence). J gave up 3 bases and V 4 bases, and 5 bases lay outside the gene matches.

DNA for the CDR3: TGCGCCAGCAGCGCCCGGGACAGTAATGAAAAACTGTTTTTT. Translated: CASSARDSNEKLFF. This chain connects TRBV5-1 to TRBJ1-4; the match to TRBD1 covers 7 bases. This CDR3 has 14 amino acids. The germline gives CDR1 SGHRS, CDR2 YFSETQ. The J segment lost 4 bases and the V segment lost 4 bases, leaving 4 bases of the junction unmatched.

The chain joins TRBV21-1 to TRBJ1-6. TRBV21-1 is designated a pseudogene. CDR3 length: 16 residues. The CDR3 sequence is CASTSGLLSYNSPLHF. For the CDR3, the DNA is TGTGCCAGCACTTCGGGACTCCTCTCCTATAATTCACCCCTCCACTTT.

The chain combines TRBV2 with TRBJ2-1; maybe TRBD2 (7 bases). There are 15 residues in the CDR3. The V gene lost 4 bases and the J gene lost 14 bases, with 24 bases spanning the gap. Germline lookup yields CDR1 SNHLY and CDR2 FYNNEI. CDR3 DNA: TGTGCCAGCAGTGCCCTGACCCAAGGGGGGGAGTGGGAGTTCTTC. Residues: CASSALTQGGEWEFF.

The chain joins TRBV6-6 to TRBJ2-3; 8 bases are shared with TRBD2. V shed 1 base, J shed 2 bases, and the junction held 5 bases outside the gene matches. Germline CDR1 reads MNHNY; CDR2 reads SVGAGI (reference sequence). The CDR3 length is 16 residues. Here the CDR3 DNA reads TGTGCCAGCAGTTACTTCCGGGGGGGCTTCACAGATACGCAGTATTTT. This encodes CASSYFRGGFTDTQYF.

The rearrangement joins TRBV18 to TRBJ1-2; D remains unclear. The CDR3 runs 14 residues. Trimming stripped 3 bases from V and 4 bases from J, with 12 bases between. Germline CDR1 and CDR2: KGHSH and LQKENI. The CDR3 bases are TGTGCCAGCTCACCCTTGGCGGGGATCTATGGCTACACCTTC. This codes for CASSPLAGIYGYTF.

CDR3 region: CASSPPPANEKLFF. For the CDR3, the DNA is TGTGCCAGCAGCCCGCCCCCGGCTAATGAAAAACTGTTTTTT. The V call is TRBV7-9, the J call TRBJ1-4; D unresolved. This CDR3 is 14 amino acids long. Trimming stripped 5 bases from V and 3 bases from J, with 10 bases between. The germline V gene encodes CDR1 SEHNR and CDR2 FQNEAQ (reference sequence).